This T cell receptor (beta chain) appears in the sequencing data of a study of T cell changes during pregnancy in multiple sclerosis. Some clones are missing from TCRdb's copy, which holds only in-frame ones; the method was immunoSEQ multiplex PCR. The sample carries some 45,000 clones, more than 85% recorded once. Germline V gene sequence: CDR1 SGHAT, CDR2 FQNNGV. V was clipped by 1 base and J by 4 bases, with 6 bases between them. The CDR3 extends over 13 amino acids. This chain connects TRBV11-2 to TRBJ2-3; D remains unclear. The sequencing here drew on CD4+ T cells from peripheral blood mononuclear cells, taken after pregnancy. The source of this sequence is a female donor in good health, enrolled as a control in a pregnancy study. The DNA for the CDR3 is TGTGCCAGCAGCTTAGGCTATTCAGATACGCAGTATTTT. Its translation is CASSLGYSDTQYF.